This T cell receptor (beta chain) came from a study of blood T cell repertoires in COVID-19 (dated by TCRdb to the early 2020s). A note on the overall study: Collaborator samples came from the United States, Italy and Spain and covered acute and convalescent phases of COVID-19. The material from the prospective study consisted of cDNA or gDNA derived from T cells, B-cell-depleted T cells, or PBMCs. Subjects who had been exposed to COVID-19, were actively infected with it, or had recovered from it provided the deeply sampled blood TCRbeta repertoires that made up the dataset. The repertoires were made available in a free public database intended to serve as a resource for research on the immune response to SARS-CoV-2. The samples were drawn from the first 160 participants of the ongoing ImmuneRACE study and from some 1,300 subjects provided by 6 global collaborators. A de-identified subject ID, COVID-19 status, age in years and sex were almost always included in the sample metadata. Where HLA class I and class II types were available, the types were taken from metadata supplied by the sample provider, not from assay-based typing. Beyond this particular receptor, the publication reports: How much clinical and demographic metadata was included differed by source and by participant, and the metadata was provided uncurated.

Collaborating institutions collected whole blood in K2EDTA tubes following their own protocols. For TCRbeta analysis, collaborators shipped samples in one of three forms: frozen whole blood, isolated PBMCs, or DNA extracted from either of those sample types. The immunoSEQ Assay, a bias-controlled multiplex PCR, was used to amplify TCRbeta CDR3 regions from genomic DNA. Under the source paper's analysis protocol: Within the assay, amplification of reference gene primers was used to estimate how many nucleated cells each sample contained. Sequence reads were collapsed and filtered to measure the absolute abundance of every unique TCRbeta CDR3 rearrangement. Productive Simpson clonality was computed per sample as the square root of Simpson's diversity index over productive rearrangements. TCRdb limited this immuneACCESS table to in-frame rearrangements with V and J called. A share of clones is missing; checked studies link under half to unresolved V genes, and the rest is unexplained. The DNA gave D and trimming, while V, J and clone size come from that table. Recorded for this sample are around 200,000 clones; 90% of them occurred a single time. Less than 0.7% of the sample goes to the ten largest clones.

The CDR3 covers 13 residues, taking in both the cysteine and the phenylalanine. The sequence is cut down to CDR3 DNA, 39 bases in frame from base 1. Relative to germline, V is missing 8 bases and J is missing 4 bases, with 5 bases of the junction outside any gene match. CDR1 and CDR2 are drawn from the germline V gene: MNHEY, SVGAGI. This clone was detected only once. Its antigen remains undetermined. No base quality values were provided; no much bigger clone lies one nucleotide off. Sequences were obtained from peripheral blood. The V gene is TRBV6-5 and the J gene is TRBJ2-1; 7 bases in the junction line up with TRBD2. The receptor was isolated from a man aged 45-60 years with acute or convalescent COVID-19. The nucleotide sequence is TGTGCCAGCTGGGACTACCCTTACAATGAGCAGTTCTTC. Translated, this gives CASWDYPYNEQFF.